The rows below give T cell receptor beta chains drawn from one sample of a study of blood T cell repertoires in COVID-19. The assay was immunoSEQ multiplex PCR, and TCRdb's table has in-frame clones only and misses some. The sample has 200,000 to 300,000 clones, approximately 85% seen once. The material sequenced was peripheral blood. The receptor set was obtained from a human donor in a cohort sampled during active COVID-19. Both conserved end residues are part of each CDR3. The D gene is left open where the match is weak. Some rows mark clone size as missing; the rest say once, few, many or name a class of expanded clone.

d_gene: TRBD2
j_gene: TRBJ2-7
v_gene: TRBV15
abundance: -
CDR3nt: TGTGCCACCAGGGGGTCGGGGAGGGACGAGCAGTACTTC
CDR3aa: CATRGSGRDEQYF

d_gene: TRBD2
j_gene: TRBJ2-7
v_gene: TRBV7-9
abundance: -
CDR3nt: TGTGCCAGCAGCCCCCGTATAGCGGGAAACTACGAGCAGTACTTC
CDR3aa: CASSPRIAGNYEQYF

d_gene: TRBD2
j_gene: TRBJ2-5
v_gene: TRBV7-2
abundance: -
CDR3nt: TGTGCCAGCAGCTTTAGCGGGGGGGCTGGTGGAGAGACCCAGTACTTC
CDR3aa: CASSFSGGAGGETQYF

d_gene: TRBD2
j_gene: TRBJ2-7
v_gene: TRBV19
abundance: -
CDR3nt: TGTGCCAGTAGTAGGACTAGCGGGAGGTCCTACGAGCAGTACTTC
CDR3aa: CASSRTSGRSYEQYF

d_gene: -
j_gene: TRBJ2-7
v_gene: TRBV9
abundance: -
CDR3nt: TGTGCCAGCAGCGGACAGGAGAAGGACTACGAGCAGTACTTC
CDR3aa: CASSGQEKDYEQYF

d_gene: TRBD1
j_gene: TRBJ2-5
v_gene: TRBV30
abundance: -
CDR3nt: TGTGCCTGGAGTACTACAGGGGGCCAAGAGACCCAGTACTTC
CDR3aa: CAWSTTGGQETQYF

d_gene: TRBD1
j_gene: TRBJ1-3
v_gene: TRBV15
abundance: -
CDR3nt: TGTGCCACCAGCAGAGGGGGACAGGGGACGACCCTTAGCTCTGGAAACACCATATATTTT
CDR3aa: CATSRGGQGTTLSSGNTIYF

d_gene: TRBD1
j_gene: TRBJ2-7
v_gene: TRBV24-1
abundance: once
CDR3nt: TGTGCCACCCAATCGATGAGACAGGGGGGCTACGAGCAGTACTTC
CDR3aa: CATQSMRQGGYEQYF

d_gene: -
j_gene: TRBJ1-2
v_gene: TRBV3-1/TRBV3-2
abundance: -
CDR3nt: TGTGCCAGCAGCCAAGATGCCCTCCGGGGCTATGGCTACACCTTC
CDR3aa: CASSQDALRGYGYTF

d_gene: TRBD2
j_gene: TRBJ2-1
v_gene: TRBV4-1
abundance: -
CDR3nt: TGCGCCAGCAGCCAAGATCCTAGCGGGAGGTACAATGAGCAGTTCTTC
CDR3aa: CASSQDPSGRYNEQFF

d_gene: TRBD1
j_gene: TRBJ2-7
v_gene: TRBV6-5
abundance: -
CDR3nt: TGTGCCAGCAGCCGACAGGGGGCAACCTACGAGCAGTACTTC
CDR3aa: CASSRQGATYEQYF

d_gene: TRBD1
j_gene: TRBJ2-3
v_gene: TRBV7-9
abundance: -
CDR3nt: TGTGCCAGCAGCTTTTTGGCAGGGGGCGCAGATACGCAGTATTTT
CDR3aa: CASSFLAGGADTQYF

d_gene: TRBD2
j_gene: TRBJ2-5
v_gene: TRBV7-6
abundance: -
CDR3nt: TGTGCCAGCAGCTTAGTTTCTAGCGGGGCCTGGGAGACCCAGTACTTC
CDR3aa: CASSLVSSGAWETQYF

d_gene: TRBD2
j_gene: TRBJ2-5
v_gene: TRBV5-1
abundance: -
CDR3nt: TGCGCCAGCAGCCCTAGCGGAGTTGGCCGGGAGACCCAGTACTTC
CDR3aa: CASSPSGVGRETQYF

d_gene: -
j_gene: TRBJ2-5
v_gene: TRBV5-4
abundance: -
CDR3nt: TGTGCCAGCAGCTTGTCCAGCCGGGGGCAAGAGACCCAGTACTTC
CDR3aa: CASSLSSRGQETQYF

d_gene: TRBD1
j_gene: TRBJ1-5
v_gene: TRBV3-1/TRBV3-2
abundance: few
CDR3nt: TGTGCCAGCAGCCAAGAGGGACAGGGGGCTAATCAGCCCCAGCATTTT
CDR3aa: CASSQEGQGANQPQHF

d_gene: TRBD2
j_gene: TRBJ2-7
v_gene: TRBV7-2
abundance: -
CDR3nt: TGTGCCAGCAGCTCGGGACTAGCGGGGGGGACGCCCGAGCAGTACTTC
CDR3aa: CASSSGLAGGTPEQYF

d_gene: -
j_gene: TRBJ1-2
v_gene: TRBV4-1
abundance: -
CDR3nt: TGCGCCAGCAGCCAAGATAATTTAGAGGCAGCCTCGCCCTATGGCTACACCTTC
CDR3aa: CASSQDNLEAASPYGYTF

d_gene: -
j_gene: TRBJ1-1
v_gene: TRBV6-5
abundance: -
CDR3nt: TGTGCCAGCTCCCACAGAGAAAACACTGAAGCTTTCTTT
CDR3aa: CASSHRENTEAFF

d_gene: TRBD2
j_gene: TRBJ2-1
v_gene: TRBV20-1
abundance: -
CDR3nt: TGCAGTGCTAGTAGGGCTAGCGGGGCTCACAATGAGCAGTTCTTC
CDR3aa: CSASRASGAHNEQFF

d_gene: TRBD2
j_gene: TRBJ2-3
v_gene: TRBV4-3
abundance: -
CDR3nt: TGCGCCAGCAGCCAAGGGGGACTAGCACGCACAGATACGCAGTATTTT
CDR3aa: CASSQGGLARTDTQYF

d_gene: TRBD1
j_gene: TRBJ1-2
v_gene: TRBV5-4
abundance: -
CDR3nt: TGTGCCAGCAGCGACCGCCGGGACAGAGATGGCTACACCTTC
CDR3aa: CASSDRRDRDGYTF

d_gene: -
j_gene: TRBJ2-7
v_gene: TRBV16
abundance: -
CDR3nt: TGTGCCAGCAGCCCCGGCGGGCCGCAGCTATACGAGCAGTACTTC
CDR3aa: CASSPGGPQLYEQYF

d_gene: -
j_gene: TRBJ1-2
v_gene: TRBV4-1
abundance: -
CDR3nt: TGCGCCAGCAGCGGAGGGATAGGCAGAAAAACTAACTATGGCTACACCTTC
CDR3aa: CASSGGIGRKTNYGYTF